The source of this T cell receptor beta chain is a study of Ad26.COV2.S vaccination and SARS-CoV-2 variants (TCRdb year 2021). Notes on the research overall: Donors in the vaccine arm were drawn from COV1001, a phase I-IIa trial of Ad26.COV2.S in healthy adults that was multicentre, randomized, double-blind and placebo-controlled. Ad26.COV2.S was given intramuscularly at 5x10^10 or 1x10^11 viral particles, as a single shot or as two shots 56 days apart. Sequencing of the TCRbeta repertoire served to evaluate the specificity and breadth of SARS-CoV-2-reactive T cell receptors following Ad26.COV2.S vaccination. The TCR-sequenced set comprised approximately 32 samples: some 19 Ad26.COV2.S vaccine recipients, 5 placebo recipients and 8 SARS-CoV-2 convalescent individuals. Participants in the trial were split at random into five groups of five each, receiving low-dose or high-dose Ad26.COV2.S once or twice, or else placebo on both occasions. Investigators did not know the trial group allocation while performing experiments and assessing outcomes.

The CDR3 has 17 amino acids, counting the end cysteine and phenylalanine. Only the CDR3 portion is preserved as DNA: 51 bases, with reading frame beginning at the first base. CDR1 SGHAT and CDR2 FQNNGV are derived from the germline V gene. V loses 1 base at its end and J loses 3 bases; junction bases beyond the gene matches: 7. Turning to this clone: There is no known antigen for this receptor. There are no base qualities to consult, and no much larger clone falls within one base.

The sample's treatment or condition label, decoded: 19 received Ad26.COV2.S at low or high dose, single or two shots; roughly five received placebo; per-sample allocation not given. Repertoires of vaccine and placebo recipients were sequenced from samples collected on day 63 after the first injection. In Cohort 1b, about 27 adults aged 18-55 years were enrolled at a single site in Boston, USA, between 29 July and 7 August 2020. Ad26.COV2.S was a replication-incompetent adenovirus type 26 vector expressing a prefusion-stabilized SARS-CoV-2 spike protein from the original Wuhan strain. Beyond this particular receptor, the publication reports: Non-spike TCR breadth was comparable between vaccine and placebo recipients, consistent with the vaccine containing only spike. According to the authors, total T cell responses may have been underestimated by the TCR breadth and depth analyses. After vaccination, spike-specific CD8+ and CD4+ T cell responses were reported to show substantial breadth. Higher spike-specific TCR breadth was observed in Ad26.COV2.S recipients than in placebo recipients (P = 0.0014). The study lacked the statistical power to compare responses across vaccine doses or regimens.

The immunoSEQ Assay was used to sequence TCRbeta CDR3 regions. After extraction, genomic DNA underwent amplification by bias-controlled multiplex PCR, followed by high-throughput sequencing. As for how the authors treated the data: Collapsing and filtering of sequences were performed to quantify the absolute abundance of each unique TCRbeta CDR3 region. T cell fraction was estimated by normalizing TCRbeta template counts to usable DNA, which was measured by amplifying reference genes present in all nucleated cells. Repertoire TCRs were annotated as SARS-CoV-2-specific by exact matching of V gene, CDR3 amino acid sequence and J gene to a known reactive TCR set. MIRA supplied the reference SARS-CoV-2 TCR set, which was filtered for enrichment in COVID-19-positive ImmuneCODE repertoires so that public or cross-reactive TCRs were removed. Using the MIRA antigens, annotated TCRs were further analysed by specific ORF or by position within an ORF. Breadth was defined as annotated unique rearrangements over total unique productive rearrangements; depth was the summed frequency of those rearrangements. Group comparisons of TCR breadth used two-sided Wilcoxon rank-sum tests. TCRdb took over this immuneACCESS table, retaining in-frame rearrangements with V and J assigned. Such tables are incomplete; in checked studies, under half of the missing clones stem from an unresolved V gene, and the remainder is unexplained. V and J calls and clone size come straight from that table; D and trimming were deduced from the DNA. This sample is represented by hundreds of thousands of clones; over 75% of them were singletons. The top ten constitute more than 3% of the sample.

Sequencing used peripheral blood, obtained in a trial of Ad26.COV2.S vaccine versus placebo. The chain was built from TRBV11-2 and TRBJ1-3; 9 bases in the middle match TRBD1. The TCR comes from a person between 18 and 59 years old who received the Ad26.COV2.S COVID-19 vaccine or a placebo. The sequenced DNA is TGTGCCAGCAGCTTAGCCAGGGACAGGGTTGGTGGAAACACCATATATTTT. Translated, it reads CASSLARDRVGGNTIYF.